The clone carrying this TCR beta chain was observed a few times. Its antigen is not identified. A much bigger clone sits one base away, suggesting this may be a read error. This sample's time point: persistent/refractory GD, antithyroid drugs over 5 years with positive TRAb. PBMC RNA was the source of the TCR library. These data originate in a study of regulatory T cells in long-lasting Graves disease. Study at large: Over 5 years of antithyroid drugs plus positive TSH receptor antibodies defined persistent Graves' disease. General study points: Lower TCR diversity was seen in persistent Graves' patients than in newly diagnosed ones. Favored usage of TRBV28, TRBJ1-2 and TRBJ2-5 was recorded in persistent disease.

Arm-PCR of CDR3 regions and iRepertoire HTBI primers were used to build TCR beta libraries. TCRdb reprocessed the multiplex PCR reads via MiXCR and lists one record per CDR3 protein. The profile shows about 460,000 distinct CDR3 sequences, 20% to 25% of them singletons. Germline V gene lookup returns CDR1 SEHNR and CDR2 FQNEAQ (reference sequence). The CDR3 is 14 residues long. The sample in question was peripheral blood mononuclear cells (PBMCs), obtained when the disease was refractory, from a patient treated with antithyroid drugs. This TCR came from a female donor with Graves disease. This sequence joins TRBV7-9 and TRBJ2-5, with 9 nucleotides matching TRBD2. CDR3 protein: CASSLRLAEETRYF. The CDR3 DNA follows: TGTGCCAGCAGCTTACGACTAGCGGAAGAGACCCGGTACTTC. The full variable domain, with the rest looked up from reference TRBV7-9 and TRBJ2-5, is DTGVSQNPRHKITKRGQNVTFRCDPISEHNRLYWYRQTLGQGPEFLTYFQNEAQLEKSRLLSDRFSAERPKGSFSTLEIQRTEQGDSAMYLCASSLRLAEETRYFGPGTRLLVL.